This is a list of T cell receptor beta chains from one sample in a study of T cell repertoires in cytomegalovirus infection. No antigens are known for them. TCRdb ran MiXCR on the reads and lists one entry per CDR3 protein. Of 300,000 to 400,000 distinct CDR3 sequences listed, 25% to 35% were seen once; the top ten hold 20%. The starting material was cultured PBMCs, obtained from culture after CMV antigen stimulation. The receptors were gathered from a human donor in good health (CMV status not recorded). Some clones in this sample may be carry-over from other donors' samples. CDR3s include the opening cysteine and the closing phenylalanine or tryptophan. D genes are given only for firm matches. For some rows the clone size is stated as once, few or many, or as a class when expanded; others skip it.

v_call,clone_size,d_call,j_call,cdr3_aa,cdr3_nt
TRBV6-5,-,TRBD2,TRBJ2-1,CASSNGLAGGPSEQFF,TGTGCCAGCAGTAATGGGTTAGCGGGAGGGCCGTCTGAGCAGTTCTTC
TRBV19,-,TRBD2,TRBJ2-7,CASSSGTSGVRGEQYF,TGTGCCAGTAGTTCCGGGACTAGCGGGGTCCGTGGCGAGCAGTACTTC
TRBV19,few,-,TRBJ1-2,CASSIPDSPNYGYTF,TGTGCCAGTAGTATCCCCGACAGCCCTAACTATGGCTACACCTTC
TRBV12-3/TRBV12-4,few,-,TRBJ2-5,CASSLVGKTQYF,TGTGCCAGCAGTTTAGTCGGGAAGACCCAGTACTTC
TRBV28,many,-,TRBJ1-3,CASSSWTGNTIYF,TGTGCCAGCAGTTCGTGGACTGGAAACACCATATATTTT
TRBV27,once,TRBD1,TRBJ2-7,CASSPSQGAREQYF,TGTGCCAGCAGCCCCAGTCAGGGGGCCAGAGAGCAGTACTTC
TRBV19,-,-,TRBJ1-5,CASSIGPSNQPQHF,TGTGCCAGTAGTATAGGACCCAGCAATCAGCCCCAGCATTTT
TRBV4-2,-,-,TRBJ1-6,CASSLRLVSPLHF,TGTGCCAGCAGCCTTAGACTTGTATCACCCCTCCACTTT
TRBV7-9,many,-,TRBJ1-1,CASSVQGNTEAFF,TGTGCCAGCAGCGTACAGGGGAACACTGAAGCTTTCTTT
TRBV3-1,few,-,TRBJ1-2,CASSYLTRGYSGYTF,TGTGCCAGCAGCTACTTAACCAGGGGCTATAGTGGCTACACCTTC
TRBV20-1,few,-,TRBJ2-1,CSAVSGSDSYNEQFF,TGCAGTGCTGTCAGTGGGAGTGACTCCTACAATGAGCAGTTCTTC
TRBV12-3/TRBV12-4,few,-,TRBJ2-7,CASSLISGQYEQYF,TGTGCCAGCAGTTTAATCTCCGGACAGTACGAGCAGTACTTC
TRBV5-4,-,TRBD1,TRBJ1-1,CASSSPGQPSNTEAFF,TGTGCCAGCAGCTCCCCGGGACAGCCCTCGAACACTGAAGCTTTCTTT
TRBV28,-,-,TRBJ1-1,CASEGNSAFF,TGTGCCAGCGAGGGAAATTCGGCTTTCTTT
TRBV9,-,TRBD2,TRBJ2-1,CASSVTQLAEQFF,TGTGCCAGCAGCGTCACACAACTAGCGGAGCAGTTCTTC
TRBV20-1,once,TRBD2,TRBJ2-1,CSAPGLAGYNEQFF,TGCAGTGCTCCCGGACTAGCGGGGTACAATGAGCAGTTCTTC
TRBV20-1,few,-,TRBJ1-2,CSARVNGEGAGSYTF,TGCAGTGCTAGAGTAAATGGGGAAGGGGCTGGTAGCTACACCTTC
TRBV7-8,-,-,TRBJ2-7,CASSLFGSSEQYF,TGTGCCAGCAGCTTGTTCGGGTCTTCCGAGCAGTACTTC
TRBV4-1,-,-,TRBJ1-2,CASSQDIAPILGYTF,TGCGCCAGCAGCCAAGACATAGCACCAATTCTCGGCTACACCTTC
TRBV7-4,-,-,TRBJ2-1,CASSALLAVSSYNEQFF,TGTGCCAGCAGCGCATTACTAGCCGTAAGCTCCTACAATGAGCAGTTCTTC
TRBV6-1,few,-,TRBJ2-5,CASSEGTETQYF,TGTGCCAGCAGCGAAGGGACGGAGACCCAGTACTTC
TRBV7-3,-,TRBD2,TRBJ2-3,CASNPSGGSDTQYF,TGTGCCAGCAACCCTTCCGGGGGGTCAGATACGCAGTATTTT
TRBV20-1,few,TRBD1,TRBJ1-5,CSAQLGQGPWPQHF,TGCAGTGCTCAACTTGGACAGGGACCGTGGCCCCAGCATTTT
TRBV7-2,-,-,TRBJ2-3,CASSLVSGYTDTQYF,TGTGCCAGCAGCTTAGTTTCCGGTTACACGGATACGCAGTATTTT
TRBV7-3,-,-,TRBJ2-3,CASSLDGTRGDTQYF,TGTGCCAGCAGCTTGGACGGGACGAGAGGAGATACGCAGTATTTT
TRBV27,-,TRBD2,TRBJ2-5,CASSRAGLAGAQETQYF,TGTGCCAGCAGTCGGGCGGGACTAGCGGGGGCCCAAGAGACCCAGTACTTC
TRBV6-2/TRBV6-3,-,-,TRBJ2-3,CASSFNLGLADTQYF,TGTGCCAGCAGTTTTAACCTAGGGCTCGCAGATACGCAGTATTTT
TRBV7-9,-,TRBD1,TRBJ1-2,CASRTGTVGYGYTF,TGTGCCAGCAGAACCGGGACAGTCGGCTATGGCTACACCTTC
TRBV7-2,-,-,TRBJ1-2,CASSFPPNYGYTF,TGTGCCAGCAGCTTTCCCCCAAACTATGGCTACACCTTC
TRBV7-2,-,TRBD2,TRBJ2-1,CASSLVGGGGEQFF,TGTGCCAGCAGCTTAGTCGGGGGGGGGGGTGAGCAGTTCTTC
TRBV6-5,-,-,TRBJ1-6,CASSKGVTPLHF,TGTGCCAGCTCGAAGGGAGTCACCCCCCTCCACTTT
TRBV28,-,-,TRBJ1-1,CASSPRGGRDEAFF,TGTGCCAGCAGTCCACGGGGGGGACGGGATGAAGCTTTCTTT
TRBV19,-,-,TRBJ1-4,CASSSRQLNEKLFF,TGTGCCAGTAGTTCGAGACAGCTTAATGAAAAACTGTTTTTT
TRBV5-4,many,TRBD1,TRBJ1-2,CASSVDRGGYGYTF,TGTGCCAGCAGCGTAGACAGGGGTGGCTATGGCTACACCTTC
TRBV5-4,many,-,TRBJ2-1,CASSSGLYNEQFF,TGTGCCAGCAGCTCTGGACTGTACAATGAGCAGTTCTTC
TRBV19,few,-,TRBJ1-6,CASNLDNGYNSPLHF,TGTGCCAGTAACTTGGACAACGGCTATAATTCACCCCTCCACTTT
TRBV28,-,-,TRBJ2-5,CASSLMTAYQETQYF,TGTGCCAGCAGTTTAATGACCGCGTACCAAGAGACCCAGTACTTC
TRBV24-1,once,-,TRBJ2-2,CATSDQGSGELFF,TGTGCCACCAGTGATCAGGGCTCCGGGGAGCTGTTTTTT